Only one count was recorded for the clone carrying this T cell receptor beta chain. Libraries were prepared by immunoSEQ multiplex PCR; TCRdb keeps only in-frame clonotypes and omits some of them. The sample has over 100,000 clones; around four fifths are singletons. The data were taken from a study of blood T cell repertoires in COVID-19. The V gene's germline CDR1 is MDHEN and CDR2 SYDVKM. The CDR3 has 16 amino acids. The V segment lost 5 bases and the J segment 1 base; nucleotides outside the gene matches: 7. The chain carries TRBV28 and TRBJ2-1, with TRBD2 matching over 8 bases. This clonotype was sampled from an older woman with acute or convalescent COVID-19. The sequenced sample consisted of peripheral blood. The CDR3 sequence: CASSTAGGWSYNEQFF. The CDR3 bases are TGTGCCAGCAGTACCGCGGGAGGTTGGTCCTACAATGAGCAGTTCTTC.